Following are 13 T cell receptor beta chains from one sample sequenced in a study of cytomegalovirus exposure and HLA in healthy donors. The PCR made use of 60 Vbeta and 13 Jbeta primers. Method: immunoSEQ multiplex PCR; TCRdb's copy keeps in-frame clones and lacks some. The profile shows hundreds of thousands of clones, 80% to 90% of them singletons. Material for sequencing was PBMCs. The source of these receptors is a man in his thirties or forties in good health and CMV-seronegative.

The chain is built from TRBV5-6 and TRBJ2-7, with D maybe TRBD1 (5 bases). The CDR3 sequence is 17 residues long. Trimming took 2 bases from V and 0 from J, leaving 18 bases between them. The V gene's germline CDR1 is SGHDT and CDR2 YYEEEE. The CDR3 protein is CASSFRASALGSYEQYF. CDR3 bases: TGTGCCAGCAGCTTCAGGGCCTCGGCCCTCGGCTCCTACGAGCAGTACTTC.

This clone was seen a single time. J is TRBJ1-2 and V is TRBV29-1; D possibly corresponds to TRBD1 (5 bases). The V end lost 2 bases, the J end lost 8 bases, and 9 bases lay between the germline ends. Per germline, CDR1 SQVTM and CDR2 ANQGSEA. The CDR3 is 11 amino acids. The CDR3 loop is CSVESGGGYTF. The CDR3 DNA reads as TGCAGCGTTGAATCTGGGGGGGGCTACACCTTC.

V and J are TRBV5-1 and TRBJ2-6, with D perhaps TRBD1 (5 bases). Germline assignment: CDR1 SGHRS and CDR2 YFSETQ. V gave up 0 bases and J gave up 4 bases, with 5 bases separating them. The CDR3 runs to 14 residues. DNA for the CDR3: TGCGCCAGCAGCTTGGAGGGGGGGGCCAACGTCCTGACTTTC. This gives the protein CASSLEGGANVLTF.

This chain connects TRBV5-1 to TRBJ2-5; 8 bases fit TRBD2. This CDR3 has 15 residues. J lost 4 bases, V lost 0 bases, and 5 bases had no gene match. CDR1 is SGHRS, CDR2 YFSETQ, per germline. CDR3 loop: CASSLGSGGGETQYF. In nucleotides, the CDR3 is TGCGCCAGCAGCTTGGGGAGCGGGGGTGGAGAGACCCAGTACTTC. The entire variable domain, with the rest obtained from reference TRBV5-1 and TRBJ2-5, is as follows: KAGVTQTPRYLIKTRGQQVTLSCSPISGHRSVSWYQQTPGQGLQFLFEYFSETQRNKGNFPGRFSGRQFSNSRSEMNVSTLELGDSALYLCASSLGSGGGETQYFGPGTRLLVL.

This clone has more than one count but fewer than ten. This chain links TRBV5-1 with TRBJ2-7; TRBD1 might be the D (6 bases). The CDR3 sequence is 15 residues long. Germline CDR1 and CDR2: SGHRS and YFSETQ. V lost 5 bases to trimming and J lost 0 bases, with 15 bases between them. The CDR3 loop reads CASRKQGETSYEQYF. CDR3 nucleotides: TGCGCCAGCAGAAAACAGGGCGAGACCTCCTACGAGCAGTACTTC.

The chain carries TRBV25-1 and TRBJ2-7; 7 nucleotides align to TRBD1. The junction had 4 bases not matched to a gene; V was cut back by 5 bases and J by 3 bases. CDR1 MGHDK and CDR2 SYGVNS come from the germline V gene. This CDR3 contains 13 residues. CDR3 amino acids: CASSPTGVYEQYF. The CDR3 DNA follows: TGTGCCAGCAGTCCTACAGGGGTCTACGAGCAGTACTTC.

This clone occurred once. The chain couples TRBV10-3 to TRBJ2-3; possible D gene TRBD2, 6 bases. Germline V CDR1 and CDR2: ENHRY, SYGVKD. V shed 6 bases and J shed 3 bases, with 13 bases lying between them. The CDR3 is 14 amino acids. This CDR3 reads CAISKTRLTDTQYF. CDR3 DNA sequence: TGTGCCATCAGCAAGACTAGACTGACAGATACGCAGTATTTT.

DNA of the CDR3: TGTGCCAGCAGCCGACGACAGGTTTCAGATACGCAGTATTTT. This sequence encodes CASSRRQVSDTQYF. The genes are TRBV9 and TRBJ2-3, with D possibly TRBD1 on 6 matching bases. Trimming removed 4 bases from V and 4 bases from J, with 13 bases in between. CDR1 is SGDLS and CDR2 is YYNGEE in the germline V gene. The CDR3 consists of 14 residues.

The V and J genes are TRBV9 and TRBJ2-7, with 12 bases that match TRBD1. The CDR3 runs to 16 residues. The ends lost 2 bases at V and 6 bases at J; junction bases unmatched: 9. Looked up from germline, CDR1 is SGDLS and CDR2 is YYNGEE. Written as DNA, the CDR3 is TGTGCCAGCAGCGTTGGGACAGGGGGCTCCCTTGGCGAGCAGTACTTC. Residues: CASSVGTGGSLGEQYF.

The chain carries TRBV7-6 and TRBJ2-7; D remains unclear. Germline V CDR1 and CDR2: SGHVS, FNYEAQ. The CDR3 is made up of 15 amino acids. V lost 1 base to trimming and J lost 5 bases, with 15 bases between them. The CDR3 DNA follows: TGTGCCAGCAGCTTAGACGTATCTCCGGGTCACGAGCAGTACTTC. Translation gives CASSLDVSPGHEQYF.

This chain connects TRBV7-2 to TRBJ1-1; 8 nucleotides match TRBD1. J gave up 1 base and V 4 bases, and 8 bases lay outside the gene matches. Germline V gene data show CDR1 as SGHTA and CDR2 as FQGNSA. This CDR3 is built from 16 residues. In DNA form, the CDR3 reads TGTGCCAGCAGCTCAGTTGGACAGGGATGGAACACTGAAGCTTTCTTT. Translated: CASSSVGQGWNTEAFF.

The genes are TRBV27 and TRBJ1-1; the D is unclear. Germline CDR1 reads MNHEY; CDR2 reads SMNVEV (reference sequence). The CDR3 is 14 amino acids. With 6 bases removed from V and 0 bases from J, the gap between germline ends came to 11 bases. CDR3 DNA sequence: TGTGCCAGCAGGCCAAATAGAATGAACACTGAAGCTTTCTTT. Amino acid sequence: CASRPNRMNTEAFF.

This clone was counted a single time. A junction end diverges from the germline sequence, so it may reflect a read error. Distinct nucleotide sequences in the sample also encode this CDR3. The chain combines TRBV5-4 with TRBJ1-1, with a possible D match to TRBD1 (6 bases). This CDR3 has 14 amino acids. CDR1 is SGHNT and CDR2 is YYREEE in the germline V gene (reference sequence). The DNA of the CDR3 is TGTGCCAGCAGCCCCGACAGGCCGAACACTGAAGCCTTCTTT. It translates to CASSPDRPNTEAFF.